Sequencing of this TCR beta chain was carried out in a study of blood T cell repertoires in COVID-19. Study summary: Italy, Spain and the United States were the sources of the convalescent and acute COVID-19 samples. Sample material is recorded as cDNA or gDNA derived from T cells, B-cell-depleted T cells, or PBMCs.

This CDR3 has 14 amino acids. The method was immunoSEQ multiplex PCR; TCRdb's version includes in-frame clones alone and lacks a portion of them. The repertoire holds around 270,000 clones, with approximately 85% as singletons. Followed longitudinally, the Seattle patients had been enrolled during active infection. V and J are TRBV7-5 and TRBJ2-1; the D call of TRBD2 is as the table states it, not checked on the DNA. TRBV7-5 is a pseudogene locus. The TCR comes from a human donor with COVID-19, enrolled during active disease. The donor label of this sample is uncertain. Sequenced: peripheral blood. The CDR3 bases are TGTGCCAGAAGCTCCACCGGGGGATACAATGAGCAGTTCTTC. It translates to CARSSTGGYNEQFF.